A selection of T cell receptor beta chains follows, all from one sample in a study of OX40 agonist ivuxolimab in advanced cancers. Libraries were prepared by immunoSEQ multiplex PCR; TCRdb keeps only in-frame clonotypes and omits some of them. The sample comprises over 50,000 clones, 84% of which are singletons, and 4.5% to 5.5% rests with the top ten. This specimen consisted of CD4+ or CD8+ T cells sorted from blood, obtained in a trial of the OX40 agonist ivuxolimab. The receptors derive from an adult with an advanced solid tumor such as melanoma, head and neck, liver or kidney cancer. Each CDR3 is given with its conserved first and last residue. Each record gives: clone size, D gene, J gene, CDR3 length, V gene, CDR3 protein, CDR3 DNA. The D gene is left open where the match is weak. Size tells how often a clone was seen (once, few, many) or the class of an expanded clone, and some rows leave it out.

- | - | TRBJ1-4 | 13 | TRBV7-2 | CASSRQGNEKLFF | TGTGCCAGCAGTCGGCAGGGTAATGAAAAACTGTTTTTT
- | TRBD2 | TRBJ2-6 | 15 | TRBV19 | CASGREVSGANVLTF | TGTGCCAGTGGGCGGGAGGTCTCTGGGGCCAACGTCCTGACTTTC
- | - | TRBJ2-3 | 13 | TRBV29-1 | CSVGGVSTDTQYF | TGCAGCGTTGGCGGGGTGAGCACAGATACGCAGTATTTT
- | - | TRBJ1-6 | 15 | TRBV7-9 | CASSFARSYNSPLHF | TGTGCCAGCAGCTTCGCACGATCCTATAATTCACCCCTCCACTTT
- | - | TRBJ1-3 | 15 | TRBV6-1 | CASKTTGDSGNTIYF | TGTGCCAGCAAGACCACAGGAGACTCTGGAAACACCATATATTTT
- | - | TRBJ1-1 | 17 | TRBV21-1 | CASSKGGTGGMNTEAFF | TGTGCCAGCAGCAAAGGGGGGACAGGAGGCATGAACACTGAAGCTTTCTTT
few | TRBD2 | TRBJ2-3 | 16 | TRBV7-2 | CASSLMVAGGTDTQYF | TGTGCCAGCAGCTTAATGGTAGCGGGGGGCACAGATACGCAGTATTTT
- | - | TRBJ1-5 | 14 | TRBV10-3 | CAISESTGQQPQHF | TGTGCCATCAGTGAGTCTACAGGGCAACAGCCCCAGCATTTT
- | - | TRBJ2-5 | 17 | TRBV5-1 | CASSLRRVAGSQETQYF | TGCGCCAGCAGCTTGAGGAGGGTGGCAGGGTCACAAGAGACCCAGTACTTC
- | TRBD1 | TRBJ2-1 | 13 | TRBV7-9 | CASRAGGGNEQFF | TGTGCCAGCAGGGCAGGGGGCGGGAATGAGCAGTTCTTC
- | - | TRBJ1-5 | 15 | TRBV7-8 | CASSFWTNSNQPQHF | TGTGCCAGCAGCTTCTGGACGAATAGCAATCAGCCCCAGCATTTT
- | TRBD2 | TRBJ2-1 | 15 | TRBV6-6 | CASSPVSSGSGEQFF | TGTGCCAGCAGTCCGGTTTCTAGCGGGAGCGGTGAGCAGTTCTTC
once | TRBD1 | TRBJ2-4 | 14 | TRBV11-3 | CASSLDRVGNIQYF | TGTGCCAGCAGCCTCGACAGGGTCGGGAACATTCAGTACTTC
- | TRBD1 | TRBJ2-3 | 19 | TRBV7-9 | CASSFYGRAGQGSTDTQYF | TGTGCCAGCAGCTTTTATGGGCGGGCGGGACAGGGTAGCACAGATACGCAGTATTTT
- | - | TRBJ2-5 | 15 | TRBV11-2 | CASSLSPDGGETQYF | TGTGCCAGCAGCTTATCCCCAGACGGAGGGGAGACCCAGTACTTC
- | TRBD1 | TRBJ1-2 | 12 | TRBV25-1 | CASSPGGDGYTF | TGTGCCAGCAGCCCAGGGGGCGATGGCTACACCTTC
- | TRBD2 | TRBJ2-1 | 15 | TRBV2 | CASRGTSVSYNEQFF | TGTGCCAGCAGGGGTACTAGCGTTTCCTACAATGAGCAGTTCTTC
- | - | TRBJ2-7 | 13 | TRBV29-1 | CSVGQLRSYEQYF | TGCAGCGTTGGTCAGCTACGCTCCTACGAGCAGTACTTC
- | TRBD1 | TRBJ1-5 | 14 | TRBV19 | CASSIVQGIQPQHF | TGTGCCAGTAGTATAGTACAGGGGATTCAGCCCCAGCATTTT
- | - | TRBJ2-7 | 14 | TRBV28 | CASSSPALSYEQYF | TGTGCCAGCAGTTCTCCCGCCCTCTCCTACGAGCAGTACTTC
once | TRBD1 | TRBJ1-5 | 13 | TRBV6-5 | CASRDRGNQPQHF | TGTGCCAGCAGGGACAGGGGGAATCAGCCCCAGCATTTT
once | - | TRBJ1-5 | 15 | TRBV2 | CASSELRNRNQPQHF | TGTGCCAGCAGTGAACTCAGGAATCGCAATCAGCCCCAGCATTTT
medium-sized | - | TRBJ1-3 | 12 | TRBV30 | CAWWYPGNTIYF | TGTGCCTGGTGGTACCCTGGAAACACCATATATTTT
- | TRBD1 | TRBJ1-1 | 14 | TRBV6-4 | CASSTQQGAKDAFF | TGTGCCAGCAGTACCCAACAGGGGGCGAAGGACGCTTTCTTT
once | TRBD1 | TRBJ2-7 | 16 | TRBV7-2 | CASSPRPGQHIYEQYF | TGTGCCAGCAGCCCCCGACCGGGACAGCATATCTACGAGCAGTACTTC
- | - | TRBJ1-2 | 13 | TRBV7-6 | CASSLGPGEGYTF | TGTGCCAGCAGCTTAGGACCTGGAGAGGGCTACACCTTC
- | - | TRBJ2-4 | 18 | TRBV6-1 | CASSEAVTQLLAKNIQYF | TGTGCCAGCAGTGAAGCGGTTACCCAGCTGTTAGCCAAAAACATTCAGTACTTC
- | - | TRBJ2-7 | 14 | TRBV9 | CASSVAANSYEQYF | TGTGCCAGCAGCGTAGCGGCCAACTCCTACGAGCAGTACTTC
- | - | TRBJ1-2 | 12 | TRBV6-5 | CASSYASGGYTF | TGTGCCAGCAGTTACGCTTCGGGGGGCTACACCTTC
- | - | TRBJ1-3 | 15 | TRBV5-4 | CASSPGHHSGNTIYF | TGTGCCAGCAGCCCGGGACACCACTCTGGAAACACCATATATTTT
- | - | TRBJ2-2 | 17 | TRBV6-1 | CASREGSNPLNTGELFF | TGTGCCAGCAGAGAAGGGTCTAATCCTCTAAACACCGGGGAGCTGTTTTTT
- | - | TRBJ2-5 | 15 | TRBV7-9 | CASSLVRASGETQYF | TGTGCCAGCAGCTTAGTACGAGCGTCCGGTGAGACCCAGTACTTC
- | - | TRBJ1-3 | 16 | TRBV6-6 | CASRKGAGGAGNTIYF | TGTGCCAGCAGAAAAGGGGCGGGTGGGGCTGGAAACACCATATATTTT
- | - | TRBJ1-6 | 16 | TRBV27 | CASRIEQGVGNSPLHF | TGTGCCAGCAGGATAGAGCAGGGTGTGGGTAATTCACCCCTCCACTTT
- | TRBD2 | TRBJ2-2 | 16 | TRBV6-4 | CASSAGLAVVTGELFF | TGTGCCAGCAGTGCTGGACTAGCGGTAGTCACCGGGGAGCTGTTTTTT
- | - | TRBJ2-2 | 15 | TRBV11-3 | CASSLGLSPSGELFF | TGTGCCAGCAGCTTAGGCCTCAGCCCCTCCGGGGAGCTGTTTTTT
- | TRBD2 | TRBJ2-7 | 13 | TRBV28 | CATLEERDYEQYF | TGTGCCACCCTTGAAGAGCGGGATTACGAGCAGTACTTC
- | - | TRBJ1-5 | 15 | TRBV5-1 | CASSSRGDSNQPQHF | TGCGCCAGCAGCTCTCGGGGAGATAGCAATCAGCCCCAGCATTTT
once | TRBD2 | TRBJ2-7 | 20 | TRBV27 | CASSLRSIRRLAGSAYEQYF | TGTGCCAGCAGTTTACGCTCTATCCGGCGACTAGCGGGATCTGCCTACGAGCAGTACTTC
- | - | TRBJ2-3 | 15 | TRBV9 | CASSAMGPGGSTQYF | TGTGCCAGCAGCGCGATGGGCCCTGGGGGAAGTACGCAGTATTTT
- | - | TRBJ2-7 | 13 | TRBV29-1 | CSVSNGPSYEQYF | TGCAGCGTTAGTAACGGGCCCTCCTACGAGCAGTACTTC
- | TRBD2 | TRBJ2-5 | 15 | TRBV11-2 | CASSFRGLAEETQYF | TGTGCCAGCAGCTTCAGGGGACTAGCGGAAGAGACCCAGTACTTC
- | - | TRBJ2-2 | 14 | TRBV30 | CAWTRSANTGELFF | TGTGCCTGGACCAGAAGCGCGAACACCGGGGAGCTGTTTTTT
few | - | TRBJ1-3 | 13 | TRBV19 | CASTEFSGNTIYF | TGTGCCAGTACTGAGTTCTCTGGAAACACCATATATTTT
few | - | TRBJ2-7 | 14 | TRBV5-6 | CASTQGRGVYEQYF | TGTGCCAGCACCCAAGGCAGGGGAGTCTACGAGCAGTACTTC
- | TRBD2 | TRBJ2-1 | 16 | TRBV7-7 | CASSHATAGAYNEQFF | TGTGCCAGCAGCCACGCGACGGCGGGGGCCTACAATGAGCAGTTCTTC
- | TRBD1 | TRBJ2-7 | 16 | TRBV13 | CASSPQRAGQENEQYF | TGTGCCAGCAGCCCCCAACGGGCAGGACAGGAGAACGAGCAGTACTTC
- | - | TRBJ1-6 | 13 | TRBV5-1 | CASSLAGSSTLHF | TGCGCCAGCAGCTTGGCCGGAAGTTCAACCCTCCACTTT
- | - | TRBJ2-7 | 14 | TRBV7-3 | CASSPLDREDEQYF | TGTGCCAGCAGCCCCTTAGACAGGGAGGACGAGCAGTACTTC
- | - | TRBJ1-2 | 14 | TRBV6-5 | CASSSDRLNYGYTF | TGTGCCAGCAGCTCCGACAGGCTTAACTATGGCTACACCTTC
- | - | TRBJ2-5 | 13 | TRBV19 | CASSIGNQETQYF | TGTGCCAGTAGTATCGGGAACCAAGAGACCCAGTACTTC
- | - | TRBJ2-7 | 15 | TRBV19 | CASSITMAAGYEQYF | TGTGCCAGTAGTATAACGATGGCCGCCGGCTACGAGCAGTACTTC
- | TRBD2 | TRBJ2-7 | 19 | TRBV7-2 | CASSPQLAGEYESSYEQYF | TGTGCCAGCAGCCCTCAACTAGCGGGGGAATATGAGAGCTCCTACGAGCAGTACTTC
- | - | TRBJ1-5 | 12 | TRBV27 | CASSLRNQPQHF | TGTGCCAGCAGTCTCCGTAATCAGCCCCAGCATTTT